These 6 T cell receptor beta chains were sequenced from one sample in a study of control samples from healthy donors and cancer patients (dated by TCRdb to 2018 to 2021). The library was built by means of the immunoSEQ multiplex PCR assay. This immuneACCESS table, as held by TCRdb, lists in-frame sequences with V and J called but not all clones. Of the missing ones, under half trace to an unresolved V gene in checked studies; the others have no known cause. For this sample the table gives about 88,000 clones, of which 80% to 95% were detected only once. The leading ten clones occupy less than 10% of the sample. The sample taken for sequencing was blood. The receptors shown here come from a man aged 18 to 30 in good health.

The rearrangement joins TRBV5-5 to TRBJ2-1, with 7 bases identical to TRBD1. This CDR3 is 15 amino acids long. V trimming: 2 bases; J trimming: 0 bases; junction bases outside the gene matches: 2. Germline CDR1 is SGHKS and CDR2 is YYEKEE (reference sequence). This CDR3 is CASSFWDSSYNEQFF. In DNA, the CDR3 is TGTGCCAGCAGCTTCTGGGACAGCTCCTACAATGAGCAGTTCTTC. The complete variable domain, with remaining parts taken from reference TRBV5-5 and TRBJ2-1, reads DAGVTQSPTHLIKTRGQQVTLRCSPISGHKSVSWYQQVLGQGPQFIFQYYEKEERGRGNFPDRFSARQFPNYSSELNVNALLLGDSALYLCASSFWDSSYNEQFFGPGTRLTVL.

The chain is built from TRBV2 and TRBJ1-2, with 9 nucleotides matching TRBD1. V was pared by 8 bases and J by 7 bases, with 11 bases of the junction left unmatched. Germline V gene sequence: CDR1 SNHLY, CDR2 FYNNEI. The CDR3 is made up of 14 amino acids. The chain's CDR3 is CASHPGQGKGGYTF. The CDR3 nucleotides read TGTGCCAGCCACCCGGGACAGGGTAAGGGTGGCTACACCTTC.

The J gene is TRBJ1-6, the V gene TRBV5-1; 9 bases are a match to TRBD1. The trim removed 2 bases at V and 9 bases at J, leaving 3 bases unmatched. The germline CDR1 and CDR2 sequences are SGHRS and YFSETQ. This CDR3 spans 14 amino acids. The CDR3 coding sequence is TGCGCCAGCAGCTTCGGACAGGGGAGTTCACCCCTCCACTTT. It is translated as CASSFGQGSSPLHF.

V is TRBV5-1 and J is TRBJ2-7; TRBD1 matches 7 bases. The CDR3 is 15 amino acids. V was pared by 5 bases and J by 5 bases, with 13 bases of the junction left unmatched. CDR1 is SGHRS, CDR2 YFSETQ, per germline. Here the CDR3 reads CASSKRGPTDNEQYF. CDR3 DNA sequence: TGCGCCAGCAGTAAAAGGGGGCCGACAGATAACGAGCAGTACTTC.

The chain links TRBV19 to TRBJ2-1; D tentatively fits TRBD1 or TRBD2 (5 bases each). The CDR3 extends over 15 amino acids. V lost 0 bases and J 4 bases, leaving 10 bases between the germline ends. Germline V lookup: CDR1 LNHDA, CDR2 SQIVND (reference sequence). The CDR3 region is CASSIDKGPYNEQFF. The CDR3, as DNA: TGTGCCAGTAGTATAGACAAGGGACCTTACAATGAGCAGTTCTTC.

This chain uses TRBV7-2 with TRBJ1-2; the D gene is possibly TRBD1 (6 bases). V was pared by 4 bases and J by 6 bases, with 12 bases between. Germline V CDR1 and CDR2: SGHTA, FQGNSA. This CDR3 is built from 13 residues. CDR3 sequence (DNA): TGTGCCAGCAGCTCCCGGGGGCTCGATGGCTACACCTTC. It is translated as CASSSRGLDGYTF.